This T cell receptor (beta chain) stems from a study of blood T cell repertoires in COVID-19. The overall study: From the United States, Italy and Spain came samples of acute and convalescent COVID-19.

It was during active infection that Seattle patients were enrolled and then longitudinally followed. The assay was immunoSEQ multiplex PCR, and TCRdb's table has in-frame clones only and misses some. The repertoire consists of hundreds of thousands of clones, with approximately 91% occurring once and the leading ten covering 6% to 8%. This CDR3 is 17 amino acids long. Germline CDR1 is SGDLS and CDR2 is YYNGEE. Trimming left V 0 bases short and J 2 bases short, with 15 bases between. The source of this sequence is a woman in her 70s with COVID-19, enrolled during active disease. The V gene is TRBV9, the J gene TRBJ1-3; TRBD1 might be the D (5 bases). The sequenced sample was peripheral blood. The DNA for the CDR3 is TGTGCCAGCAGCGTAGACGGTGGCGGGACGGCTGGAAACACCATATATTTT. Amino acid sequence: CASSVDGGGTAGNTIYF. Together with reference TRBV9 and TRBJ1-3, the CDR3 gives the full variable domain: DSGVTQTPKHLITATGQRVTLRCSPRSGDLSVYWYQQSLDQGLQFLIQYYNGEERAKGNILERFSAQQFPDLHSELNLSSLELGDSALYFCASSVDGGGTAGNTIYFGEGSWLTVV.